This T cell receptor beta chain was found in a study of cytomegalovirus exposure and HLA in healthy donors. For this clone: Antigen unknown.

The repertoire was sequenced with immunoSEQ multiplex PCR; TCRdb's copy has only in-frame clones and lacks some. This repertoire shows 200,000 to 250,000 clones, around 78% found once; its top ten account for roughly 5.7%. Notes on the study in general: The TCR clusters that emerged in the first cohort tended, a later analysis found, to co-occur in the roughly 110 validation repertoires. Specificity for CMV antigens was confirmed in vitro for a few of the CMV-associated chains.

V dropped 11 bases and J dropped 3; count of bases not matched to a gene: 15. Per germline, CDR1 SNHLY and CDR2 FYNNEI. The CDR3 totals 15 residues. The sequenced sample consisted of PBMCs. The chain has TRBV2 and TRBJ2-5, with 7 nucleotides matching TRBD1. The receptor comes from a woman between 18 and 30 years old in good health and CMV-seronegative. The CDR3 DNA reads TGTGCCGGACTCCGGGACAGAAACTCGAAAGAGACCCAGTACTTC. It codes for CAGLRDRNSKETQYF.